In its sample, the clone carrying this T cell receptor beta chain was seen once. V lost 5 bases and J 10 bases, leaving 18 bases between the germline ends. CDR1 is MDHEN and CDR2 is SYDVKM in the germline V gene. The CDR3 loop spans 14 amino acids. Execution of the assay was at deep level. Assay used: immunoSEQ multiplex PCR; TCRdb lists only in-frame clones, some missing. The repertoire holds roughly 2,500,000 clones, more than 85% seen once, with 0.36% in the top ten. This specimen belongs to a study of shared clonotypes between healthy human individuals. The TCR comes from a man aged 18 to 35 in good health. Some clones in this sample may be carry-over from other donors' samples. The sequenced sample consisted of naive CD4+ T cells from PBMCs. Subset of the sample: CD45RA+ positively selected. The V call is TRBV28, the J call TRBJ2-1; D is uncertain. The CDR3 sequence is CASSLPMGYPEQFF. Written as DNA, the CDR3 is TGTGCCAGCAGTCTCCCGATGGGATATCCAGAGCAGTTCTTC.